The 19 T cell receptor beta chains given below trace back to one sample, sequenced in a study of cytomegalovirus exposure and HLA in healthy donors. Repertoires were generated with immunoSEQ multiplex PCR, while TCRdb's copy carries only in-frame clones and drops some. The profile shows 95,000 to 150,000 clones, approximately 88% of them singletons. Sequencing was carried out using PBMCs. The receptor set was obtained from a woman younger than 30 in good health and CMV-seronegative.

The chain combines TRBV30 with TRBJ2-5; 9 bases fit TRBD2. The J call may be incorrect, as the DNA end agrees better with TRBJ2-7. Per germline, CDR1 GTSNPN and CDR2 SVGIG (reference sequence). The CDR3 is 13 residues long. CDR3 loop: CAWSRGGGNEQYF. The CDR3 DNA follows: TGTGCCTGGAGTCGCGGGGGGGGCAACGAGCAGTACTTC.

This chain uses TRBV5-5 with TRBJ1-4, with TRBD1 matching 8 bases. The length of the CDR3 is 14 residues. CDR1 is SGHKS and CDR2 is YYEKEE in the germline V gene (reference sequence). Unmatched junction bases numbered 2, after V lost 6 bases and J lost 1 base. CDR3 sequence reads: CASTTGGTNEKLFF. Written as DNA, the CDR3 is TGTGCCAGCACCACAGGGGGAACTAATGAAAAACTGTTTTTT. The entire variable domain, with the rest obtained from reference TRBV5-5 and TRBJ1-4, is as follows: DAGVTQSPTHLIKTRGQQVTLRCSPISGHKSVSWYQQVLGQGPQFIFQYYEKEERGRGNFPDRFSARQFPNYSSELNVNALLLGDSALYLCASTTGGTNEKLFFGSGTQLSVL.

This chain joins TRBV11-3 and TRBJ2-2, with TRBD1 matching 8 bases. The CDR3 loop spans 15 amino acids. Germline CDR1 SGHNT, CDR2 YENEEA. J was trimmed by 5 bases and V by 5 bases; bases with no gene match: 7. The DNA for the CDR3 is TGTGCCAGCAGCCCAGGACAGGGATTTACCGGGGAGCTGTTTTTT. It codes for CASSPGQGFTGELFF.

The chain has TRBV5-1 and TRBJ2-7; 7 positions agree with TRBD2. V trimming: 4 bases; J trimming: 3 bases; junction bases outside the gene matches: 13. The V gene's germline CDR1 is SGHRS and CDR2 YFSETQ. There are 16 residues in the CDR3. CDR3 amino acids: CASSSNLLAVGYEQYF. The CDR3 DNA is TGCGCCAGCAGCAGCAACCTTCTAGCGGTTGGCTACGAGCAGTACTTC.

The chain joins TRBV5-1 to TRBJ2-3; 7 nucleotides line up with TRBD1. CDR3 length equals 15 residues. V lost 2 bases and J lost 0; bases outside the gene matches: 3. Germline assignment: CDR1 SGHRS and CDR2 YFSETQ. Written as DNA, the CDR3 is TGCGCCAGCAGCTTAAGGACAGGTAGCACAGATACGCAGTATTTT. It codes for CASSLRTGSTDTQYF.

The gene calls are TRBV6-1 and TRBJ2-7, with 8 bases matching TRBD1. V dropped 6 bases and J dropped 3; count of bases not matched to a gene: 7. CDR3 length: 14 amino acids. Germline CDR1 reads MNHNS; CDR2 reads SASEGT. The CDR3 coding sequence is TGTGCCAGCAGGGAGGGACAGGTCTTCTACGAGCAGTACTTC. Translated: CASREGQVFYEQYF.

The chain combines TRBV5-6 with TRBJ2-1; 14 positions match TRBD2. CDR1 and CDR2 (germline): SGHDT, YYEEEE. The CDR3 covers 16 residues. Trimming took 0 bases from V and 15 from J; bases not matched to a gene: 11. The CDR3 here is CASSLGGLAGDRPGFF. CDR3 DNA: TGTGCCAGCAGCTTGGGGGGACTAGCGGGAGACCGGCCGGGGTTCTTC.

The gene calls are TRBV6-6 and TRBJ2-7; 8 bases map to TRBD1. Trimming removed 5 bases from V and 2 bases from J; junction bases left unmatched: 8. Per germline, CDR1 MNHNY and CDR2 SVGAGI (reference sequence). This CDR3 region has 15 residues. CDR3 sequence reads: CASSHLTGGTYEQYF. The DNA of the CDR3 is TGTGCCAGCAGTCATCTAACAGGGGGTACCTACGAGCAGTACTTC.

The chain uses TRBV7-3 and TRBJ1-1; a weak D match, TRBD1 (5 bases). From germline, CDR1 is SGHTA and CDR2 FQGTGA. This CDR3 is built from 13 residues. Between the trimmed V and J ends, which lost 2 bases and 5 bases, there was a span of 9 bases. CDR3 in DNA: TGTGCCAGCAGCTTAGTTCCAGGGACTGAAGCTTTCTTT. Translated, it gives CASSLVPGTEAFF.

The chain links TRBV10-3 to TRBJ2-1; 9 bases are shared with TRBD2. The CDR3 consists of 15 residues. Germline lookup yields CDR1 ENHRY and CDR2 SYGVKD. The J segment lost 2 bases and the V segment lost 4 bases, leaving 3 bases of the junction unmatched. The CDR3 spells CAISGGGRAYNEQFF. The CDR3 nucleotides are TGTGCCATCAGTGGCGGCGGGAGGGCCTACAATGAGCAGTTCTTC.

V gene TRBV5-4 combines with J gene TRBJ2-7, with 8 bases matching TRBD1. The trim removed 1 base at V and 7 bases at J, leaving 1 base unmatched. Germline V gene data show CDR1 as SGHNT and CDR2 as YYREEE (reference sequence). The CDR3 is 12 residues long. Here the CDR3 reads CASSLRTGEQYF. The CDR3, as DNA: TGTGCCAGCAGCTTGCGGACAGGGGAGCAGTACTTC.

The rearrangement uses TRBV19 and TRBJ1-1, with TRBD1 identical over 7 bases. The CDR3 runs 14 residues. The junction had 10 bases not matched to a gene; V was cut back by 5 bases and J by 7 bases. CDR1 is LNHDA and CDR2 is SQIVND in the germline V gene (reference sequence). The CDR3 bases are TGTGCCAGTAGTGTGTGGGGCCAGGGGGGTGAAGCTTTCTTT. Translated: CASSVWGQGGEAFF.

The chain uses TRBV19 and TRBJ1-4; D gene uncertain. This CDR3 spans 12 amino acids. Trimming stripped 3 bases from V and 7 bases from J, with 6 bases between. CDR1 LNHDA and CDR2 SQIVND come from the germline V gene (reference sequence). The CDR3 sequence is CASSISGEKLFF. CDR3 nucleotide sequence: TGTGCCAGTAGTATCTCCGGTGAAAAACTGTTTTTT.

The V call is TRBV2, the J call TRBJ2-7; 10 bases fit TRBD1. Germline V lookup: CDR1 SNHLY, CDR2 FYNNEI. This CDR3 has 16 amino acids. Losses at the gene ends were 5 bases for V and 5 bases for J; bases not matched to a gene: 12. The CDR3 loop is CASSRQPGQGSNEQYF. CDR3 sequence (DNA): TGTGCCAGCAGTCGGCAACCGGGACAGGGGTCGAACGAGCAGTACTTC.

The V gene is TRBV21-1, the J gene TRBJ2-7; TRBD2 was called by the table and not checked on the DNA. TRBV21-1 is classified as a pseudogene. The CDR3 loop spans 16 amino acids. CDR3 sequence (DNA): TGTGCCAGCAGCAAAATAGCGGGGGCTTGTTCCTACGAGCAGTACTTC. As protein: CASSKIAGACSYEQYF.

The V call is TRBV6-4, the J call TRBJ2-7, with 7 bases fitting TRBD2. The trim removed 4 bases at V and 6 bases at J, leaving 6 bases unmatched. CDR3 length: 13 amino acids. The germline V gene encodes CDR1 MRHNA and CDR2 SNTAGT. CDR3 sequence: CASSAGPGGEQYF. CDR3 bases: TGTGCCAGCAGTGCCGGCCCGGGGGGCGAGCAGTACTTC.

In DNA form, the CDR3 reads TGCGCCAGCAGGAAGCGACTAGCGGAATCCTACAATGAGCAGTTCTTC. Protein sequence: CASRKRLAESYNEQFF. This sequence joins TRBV10-1 and TRBJ2-1; TRBD2 matches 9 bases. The CDR3 spans 16 residues. V was clipped by 6 bases and J by 1 base; unmatched bases: 7. Per germline, CDR1 WNHNN and CDR2 SYGVQD (reference sequence).

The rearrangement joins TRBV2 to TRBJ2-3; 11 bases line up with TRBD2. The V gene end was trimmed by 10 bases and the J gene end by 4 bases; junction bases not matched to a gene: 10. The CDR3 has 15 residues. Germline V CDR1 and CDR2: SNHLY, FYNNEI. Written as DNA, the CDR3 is TGTGCCACCAAAACCACTAGCGGGAGCCCAGATACGCAGTATTTT. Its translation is CATKTTSGSPDTQYF.

The CDR3 spells CASSKPGQGGREQYF. In DNA, the CDR3 is TGTGCCAGCAGTAAACCGGGACAGGGTGGCCGCGAGCAGTACTTC. The chain uses TRBV28 and TRBJ2-7, with 9 bases fitting TRBD1. Germline CDR1 MDHEN, CDR2 SYDVKM. Losses at the gene ends were 5 bases for V and 6 bases for J; bases not matched to a gene: 11. This CDR3 has 15 residues.